These 21 T cell receptor beta chains were sequenced from one sample in a study of identical twins. TCRdb reprocessed the 5' RACE reads via MiXCR and lists one record per CDR3 protein. The table has 700,000 to 950,000 distinct CDR3 sequences, roughly an eighth seen once. Separately, the same data were catalogued under a study of yellow fever vaccine responses in identical twins.

The sequenced material came from PBMCs. The receptors stem from a woman aged 18-29 years in good health.

This clonotype was seen once. V gene TRBV10-3 combines with J gene TRBJ2-3; weak D call: TRBD2 (5 bases). CDR1 and CDR2 (germline): ENHRY, SYGVKD. Deletions cut 6 bases from V and 4 bases from J, with 11 bases between. The CDR3 sequence is 13 residues long. CDR3 amino acids: CAISFGSADTQYF. The CDR3 nucleotides read TGTGCCATCAGCTTCGGTAGCGCAGATACGCAGTATTTT.

This clonotype was detected only a few times. The chain uses TRBV6-2 or TRBV6-3 and TRBJ2-2; 8 nucleotides match TRBD1. Germline V gives CDR1 MNHEY, CDR2 SVGEGT. The CDR3 covers 16 residues. The ends lost 8 bases at V and 1 base at J; junction bases unmatched: 9. The CDR3: CASSTGGDLNTGELFF. The DNA for the CDR3 is TGTGCCAGCTCAACAGGGGGTGATTTGAACACCGGGGAGCTGTTTTTT.

This clonotype was seen more than once but under ten times. One junction end disagrees with the germline gene, perhaps due to a read error. This rearrangement joins TRBV7-9 to TRBJ2-2, with 10 bases matching TRBD2. CDR1 is SEHNR, CDR2 FQNEAQ, per germline (reference sequence). The CDR3 runs 15 residues. CDR3 amino acids: CTSTSGLARAGELFF. CDR3 sequence (DNA): TGTACCAGCACCTCGGGACTAGCGAGGGCCGGGGAGCTGTTTTTT.

The J gene is TRBJ2-3, the V gene TRBV25-1; 8 bases fit TRBD1. Germline CDR1 is MGHDK and CDR2 is SYGVNS. The length of the CDR3 is 19 residues. The trim removed 0 bases at V and 2 bases at J, leaving 13 bases unmatched. The CDR3 nucleotides are TGTGCCAGCAGTGAATATAGGGGGCCAGGGGGCCGTTCCACAGATACGCAGTATTTT. It codes for CASSEYRGPGGRSTDTQYF.

The sample holds a few counts of this clonotype. V and J are TRBV24-1 and TRBJ2-1; 9 bases match TRBD2. Germline V lookup: CDR1 KGHDR, CDR2 SFDVKD. The CDR3 has 16 amino acids. V shed 4 bases and J 3 bases; nucleotides not matched to a gene: 6. Written as DNA, the CDR3 is TGTGCCACCAGTGACCAATTGACTAGCGGCTACAATGAGCAGTTCTTC. Amino acids: CATSDQLTSGYNEQFF.

This clonotype came up a few times. The J gene is TRBJ1-1, the V gene TRBV20-1; perhaps TRBD1 as D (6 bases). This CDR3 contains 13 residues. Germline CDR1 and CDR2: DFQATT and SNEGSKA (reference sequence). V gave up 6 bases and J gave up 0 bases, with 11 bases separating them. CDR3 coding DNA: TGCAGTGCCGCAGGGGCTATGAACACTGAAGCTTTCTTT. Its protein is CSAAGAMNTEAFF.

The V gene is TRBV15, the J gene TRBJ2-1; D uncertain. The CDR3 runs to 11 residues. Germline lookup yields CDR1 LNHNV and CDR2 YYDKDF (reference sequence). Trimming removed 4 bases from V and 9 bases from J, with 7 bases in between. The CDR3 nucleotides read TGTGCCACCAGCACCGTTAGTGAGCAGTTCTTC. The encoded protein is CATSTVSEQFF.

The rearrangement joins TRBV11-2 to TRBJ2-5; a weak D match, TRBD1 (9 bases). In germline, CDR1 is SGHAT, CDR2 FQNNGV. CDR3 length: 20 residues. V was shortened by 5 bases and J by 4 bases, with 32 bases between the two germline ends. The CDR3 region has the DNA TGTGCCAGCAGCCCCGGGACAGGGATAATCGGGGGGGCATCCAGAGAGACCCAGTACTTC. Protein: CASSPGTGIIGGASRETQYF.

This chain joins TRBV6-2 or TRBV6-3 and TRBJ1-1; 7 bases match TRBD1. Germline loops: CDR1 MNHEY, CDR2 SVGEGT. Germline trimming cut 6 bases from V and 5 bases from J; bases unmatched to any gene: 9. CDR3 length equals 14 residues. In DNA form, the CDR3 reads TGTGCCAGCAGACTACAGACAGGGCGGACTGAAGCTTTCTTT. Protein product: CASRLQTGRTEAFF.

Note on this clonotype: A clone one base away is much larger, so this may be a read error. V is TRBV2 and J is TRBJ2-7; D gene uncertain. The CDR3 is made up of 11 amino acids. Trimming shortened V by 3 bases and J by 3 bases, and 3 bases separated the two germline ends. Germline CDR1 reads SNHLY; CDR2 reads FYNNEI. CDR3 sequence reads: CASSDFYEQYF. The CDR3 nucleotides are TGTGCCAGCAGTGACTTCTACGAGCAGTACTTC.

This clonotype showed up just a few times. The V gene is TRBV4-1, the J gene TRBJ2-7; perhaps TRBD2 as D (7 bases). Looked up from germline, CDR1 is MGHRA and CDR2 is YSYEKL. The CDR3 consists of 15 residues. The V and J ends lost 1 base and 5 bases respectively, with 15 bases between them. In DNA form, the CDR3 reads TGCGCCAGCAGCCAAGGGCGGGAGAGGGGGAACGAGCAGTACTTC. It yields the protein CASSQGRERGNEQYF.

The V gene is TRBV20-1, the J gene TRBJ2-1, with TRBD2 matching over 10 bases. Germline values: CDR1 DFQATT, CDR2 SNEGSKA (reference sequence). The CDR3 contains 16 residues. The V segment lost 1 base and the J segment 8 bases; nucleotides outside the gene matches: 11. The chain's CDR3 is CSARAPSSGSGHEQFF. CDR3 coding DNA: TGCAGTGCTAGAGCTCCTTCTAGCGGGAGTGGCCATGAGCAGTTCTTC.

This clonotype was counted between two and nine times. The V and J genes are TRBV20-1 and TRBJ2-1; 7 bases are a match to TRBD2. CDR1 DFQATT and CDR2 SNEGSKA come from the germline V gene (reference sequence). V shed 2 bases and J 7 bases; nucleotides not matched to a gene: 5. The length of the CDR3 is 13 residues. This chain's CDR3 is CSARILASNEQFF. The DNA for the CDR3 is TGCAGTGCTAGAATACTAGCGAGTAATGAGCAGTTCTTC.

The chain uses TRBV5-1 and TRBJ2-1, with 12 bases identical to TRBD2. The germline CDR1 and CDR2 sequences are SGHRS and YFSETQ. This CDR3 spans 16 amino acids. After removal of 1 base from V and 4 bases from J, the junction contained 3 bases not matched to a gene. The CDR3 DNA is TGCGCCAGCAGCTTGTCGACTAGCGGGGGATACAATGAGCAGTTCTTC. This translates into CASSLSTSGGYNEQFF. The full variable domain, completed using reference TRBV5-1 and TRBJ2-1, is KAGVTQTPRYLIKTRGQQVTLSCSPISGHRSVSWYQQTPGQGLQFLFEYFSETQRNKGNFPGRFSGRQFSNSRSEMNVSTLELGDSALYLCASSLSTSGGYNEQFFGPGTRLTVL.

In this sample, this clonotype turned up a few times. This chain joins TRBV12-5 and TRBJ2-5, with TRBD1 matching 8 bases. The trim removed 0 bases at V and 0 bases at J, leaving 15 bases unmatched. The CDR3 contains 20 residues. Germline assignment: CDR1 LGHNT and CDR2 FRNRAP. CDR3 in amino acids: CASGLVPIPPGQVNQETQYF. CDR3 nucleotide sequence: TGTGCTAGTGGTTTGGTACCAATACCGCCGGGACAGGTAAACCAAGAGACCCAGTACTTC.

This sequence joins TRBV27 and TRBJ2-1; perhaps TRBD2 as D (6 bases). The CDR3 is made up of 14 amino acids. V lost 1 base to trimming and J lost 9 bases, with 13 bases between them. Per the germline V gene, CDR1 is MNHEY and CDR2 is SMNVEV (reference sequence). In DNA, the CDR3 is TGTGCCAGCAGTTTATTCGGAGGGCCCGGTGAGCAGTTCTTC. This translates into CASSLFGGPGEQFF.

This clonotype was seen only a few times. The chain links TRBV5-1 to TRBJ2-3; 8 bases match TRBD2. V was pared by 4 bases and J by 5 bases, with 6 bases of the junction left unmatched. The CDR3 is made up of 14 amino acids. The germline V gene has CDR1 SGHRS and CDR2 YFSETQ. As DNA, the CDR3 is TGCGCCAGCAGCCTTAGCGGGATTAGAGATACGCAGTATTTT. Translated: CASSLSGIRDTQYF.

The chain carries TRBV10-3 and TRBJ1-2, with D perhaps matching TRBD1 (5 bases). With 2 bases removed from V and 4 bases from J, the gap between germline ends came to 5 bases. The CDR3 spans 12 residues. CDR1 ENHRY and CDR2 SYGVKD come from the germline V gene. The CDR3 DNA reads TGTGCCATCAGTGAGGGGACCTATGGCTACACCTTC. Translating it yields CAISEGTYGYTF.

The CDR3 DNA reads as TGTGCCAGCAGCACGGGACAGTTCAATTCACCCCTCCACTTT. It codes for CASSTGQFNSPLHF. This chain uses TRBV28 with TRBJ1-6, with 7 nucleotides matching TRBD1. After removal of 6 bases from V and 7 bases from J, the junction contained 6 bases not matched to a gene. CDR3 size: 14 residues. The germline gives CDR1 MDHEN, CDR2 SYDVKM.

This clonotype was picked up a small number of times. V usage is TRBV20-1 and J usage is TRBJ1-4, with TRBD1 identical over 7 bases. The CDR3 runs 14 residues. Germline V gene lookup returns CDR1 DFQATT and CDR2 SNEGSKA (reference sequence). The V gene end was trimmed by 0 bases and the J gene end by 6 bases; junction bases not matched to a gene: 4. CDR3 DNA sequence: TGCAGTGCTAGAGATCCGGGACAGTATGAAAAACTGTTTTTT. Its protein product is CSARDPGQYEKLFF.

This clonotype was counted a few times. CDR3 residues: CSTSQGRTDTQYF. Written as DNA, the CDR3 is TGCAGTACTTCACAGGGACGCACAGATACGCAGTATTTT. This rearrangement joins TRBV20-1 to TRBJ2-3; D perhaps matches TRBD1 (6 bases). CDR3 length: 13 residues. Trimming stripped 8 bases from V and 1 base from J, with 13 bases between. The germline V gene encodes CDR1 DFQATT and CDR2 SNEGSKA (reference sequence).